The 6 T cell receptor beta chains below all came from one sample that was sequenced in a study of T cell responses to AZD1222 COVID-19 vaccine. This table comes from immunoSEQ multiplex PCR, and its TCRdb copy is limited to in-frame clones, with some not included. Altogether some 130,000 clones are present, 90% to 95% being singletons, with the ten largest covering 6% to 7.5%. Sequencing was performed on peripheral blood, taken 28 days after the second AZD1222 dose. The receptors stem from an adult who received the AZD1222 COVID-19 vaccine.

This chain links TRBV24-1 with TRBJ2-1, with TRBD1 identical over 10 bases. V lost 6 bases, J lost 8 bases, and 9 bases stayed unmatched. Per germline, CDR1 KGHDR and CDR2 SFDVKD. The CDR3 sequence is 15 residues long. The CDR3 coding sequence is TGTGCCACCAGTCCCGAGGGACAGGGGAAGGATGAGCAGTTCTTC. This gives the protein CATSPEGQGKDEQFF.

This chain joins TRBV4-2 and TRBJ2-7; D is perhaps TRBD1 (5 bases). The germline V gene has CDR1 LGHNA and CDR2 YNFKEQ. The length of the CDR3 is 13 residues. V was pared by 2 bases and J by 4 bases, with 9 bases between. The CDR3 is CASSQRGGYEQYF. CDR3 DNA sequence: TGTGCCAGCAGCCAAAGGGGTGGTTACGAGCAGTACTTC.

J is TRBJ2-1 and V is TRBV2; tentatively, D is TRBD1 (6 bases). In germline, CDR1 is SNHLY, CDR2 FYNNEI. Trimming left V 11 bases short and J 14 bases short, with 19 bases between. CDR3 length: 11 amino acids. The CDR3 bases are TGTGCCTCCCGGGTAGGGGGTAGAGAGTTCTTC. This sequence encodes CASRVGGREFF.

V is TRBV18 and J is TRBJ2-7; D is tentatively TRBD1 or TRBD2 (5 bases each). The V end was cut by 2 bases, the J end by 2 bases, with 10 bases between. Germline lookup yields CDR1 KGHSH and CDR2 LQKENI. The CDR3 contains 14 residues. CDR3 bases: TGTGCCAGCTCACCAGGGCAGGGACCCTACGAGCAGTACTTC. It encodes CASSPGQGPYEQYF.

The genes are TRBV9 and TRBJ1-1; D remains ambiguous. The CDR3 extends over 14 amino acids. Trimming left V 0 bases short and J 4 bases short, with 10 bases between. Germline-derived CDR1 and CDR2 are SGDLS and YYNGEE. The DNA for the CDR3 is TGTGCCAGCAGCGTAGATTGGACCGGCACTGAAGCTTTCTTT. As protein: CASSVDWTGTEAFF.

This chain uses TRBV30 with TRBJ2-7; no clear D. The V gene lost 2 bases and the J gene lost 9 bases, with 11 bases spanning the gap. The CDR3 runs 11 residues. Looked up from germline, CDR1 is GTSNPN and CDR2 is SVGIG (reference sequence). In nucleotides, the CDR3 is TGTGCCTGGAGTTATGTGCACTCGCAGTACTTC. Protein product: CAWSYVHSQYF.